This entry is about one T cell receptor beta chain. Its specificity is unknown. The PCR had 60 Vbeta and 13 Jbeta primers. The data were produced by immunoSEQ multiplex PCR, yet TCRdb's version contains in-frame clones alone and is incomplete. The sample yields about 200,000 clones, more than 60% seen once. These data originate in a study of cytomegalovirus exposure and HLA in healthy donors. Trimming cost V 4 bases and J 0 bases, with 7 bases left between them. Germline assignment: CDR1 MNHEY and CDR2 SVGAGI. This CDR3 is built from 13 residues. Study-level points and caveats: Testing in vitro showed a few CMV-associated chains specific for CMV antigens. Analysis was carried out at a later point, and it linked a missense DCLRE1C variant to TCR beta V- and J-gene trimming.

The V call is TRBV6-5, the J call TRBJ2-7; D not resolved. Sample: PBMCs. The clonotype originates from a man aged 50 to 60 in good health and CMV-seronegative. DNA for the CDR3: TGTGCCAGCAGTTCCACAGTCTCCTACGAGCAGTACTTC. It codes for CASSSTVSYEQYF.